The clone carrying this T cell receptor beta chain was observed a handful of times. Its target is unknown. Use of 60 Vbeta and 13 Jbeta primers characterized the PCR. TCRdb keeps only in-frame clones here, not all; method: immunoSEQ multiplex PCR. Here the sample spans roughly 130,000 clones, around 81% being singletons. The data originate from a study of cytomegalovirus exposure and HLA in healthy donors. Regarding the study as a whole: What was likely a sequencing artifact was a cluster of highly shared sequence variants. Earlier analysis yielded a pattern in which most TCR beta V segments were productive about 87% or about 30% of the time.

This CDR3 has 13 residues. Germline CDR1 is MNHEY and CDR2 is SMNVEV (reference sequence). V lost 10 bases and J lost 3, with 13 bases in between. Despite likely unrecorded immune exposures, the donors were nominally healthy at the time of sampling. The gene calls are TRBV27 and TRBJ1-5, with D unresolved. This sequence was found in a man aged 18 to 29 in good health and CMV-seronegative. The sequencing input was PBMCs. DNA for the CDR3: TGTGCCACCCAGGTTACATTCAATCAGCCCCAGCATTTT. It codes for CATQVTFNQPQHF.